Shown below are 27 T cell receptor beta chains from a single sample sequenced in a study of cytomegalovirus exposure and HLA in healthy donors. 13 Jbeta primers and 60 Vbeta primers were used for the PCR. Assay used: immunoSEQ multiplex PCR; TCRdb lists only in-frame clones, some missing. The profile shows some 180,000 clones, 75% to 85% of them singletons. The sequencing sample was made of PBMCs. These TCRs come from a woman aged 45-65 years in good health and CMV-seronegative.

This chain connects TRBV27 to TRBJ2-7; TRBD2 matches 10 bases. The CDR3 consists of 14 residues. Germline lookup yields CDR1 MNHEY and CDR2 SMNVEV (reference sequence). V was pared by 6 bases and J by 2 bases, with 4 bases of the junction left unmatched. CDR3: CASSPGTSAYEQYF. The CDR3, as DNA: TGTGCCAGCAGCCCCGGGACTAGCGCCTACGAGCAGTACTTC.

The V call is TRBV6-6, the J call TRBJ1-2, with TRBD1 matching over 10 bases. Trimming removed 5 bases from V and 7 bases from J; junction bases left unmatched: 10. Germline V gene data show CDR1 as MNHNY and CDR2 as SVGAGI (reference sequence). The CDR3 length is 15 residues. CDR3 region: CASSTTRDRGFGYTF. The CDR3 DNA follows: TGTGCCAGCAGTACAACCCGGGACAGGGGTTTTGGCTACACCTTC.

The sample holds one count of this clone. The chain joins TRBV29-1 to TRBJ1-1, with D perhaps TRBD1 (6 bases). Between the trimmed V and J ends, which lost 7 bases and 1 base, there was a span of 13 bases. The CDR3 is 13 residues long. The V gene's germline CDR1 is SQVTM and CDR2 ANQGSEA. CDR3 nucleotides: TGCAGCGCTAGACCGGGACAGAACACTGAAGCTTTCTTT. Encoded protein: CSARPGQNTEAFF.

This chain connects TRBV7-9 to TRBJ1-1; 7 bases match TRBD1. CDR3 length: 16 residues. The ends lost 5 bases at V and 1 base at J; junction bases unmatched: 10. Germline lookup yields CDR1 SEHNR and CDR2 FQNEAQ (reference sequence). The CDR3 sequence is CASSGSIRQGNTEAFF. The CDR3 DNA is TGTGCCAGCAGCGGAAGCATTAGACAGGGGAACACTGAAGCTTTCTTT.

V usage is TRBV5-8 and J usage is TRBJ2-3, with a weak D call TRBD1 (6 bases). Germline values: CDR1 SGHTS, CDR2 YDEGEE. This CDR3 has 14 residues. V shed 7 bases and J shed 2 bases, with 14 bases lying between them. CDR3 amino acids: CASDGGSYTDTQYF. CDR3 bases: TGTGCCAGCGATGGGGGCAGTTACACAGATACGCAGTATTTT. Filled out from reference TRBV5-8 and TRBJ2-3, the complete variable domain reads EAGVTQSPTHLIKTRGQQATLRCSPISGHTSVYWYQQALGLGLQFLLWYDEGEERNRGNFPPRFSGRQFPNYSSELNVNALELEDSALYLCASDGGSYTDTQYFGPGTRLTVL.

The chain combines TRBV18 with TRBJ2-1, with a tentative D call TRBD2 (5 bases). Germline V gives CDR1 KGHSH, CDR2 LQKENI. The CDR3 has 15 residues. Trimming removed 1 base at V and 10 bases at J, with 17 bases between. The CDR3 reads CASSPLGNERIEQFF. CDR3 coding DNA: TGTGCCAGCTCACCACTGGGGAACGAGCGGATCGAGCAGTTCTTC.

This chain uses TRBV7-2 with TRBJ1-1; no clear D gene. The V end was cut by 6 bases, the J end by 8 bases, with 13 bases between. Germline-derived CDR1 and CDR2 are SGHTA and FQGNSA. This CDR3 region has 12 residues. The DNA of the CDR3 is TGTGCCAGCAGTCCTCAGACGGGGGAAGCTTTCTTT. Its protein is CASSPQTGEAFF.

The rearrangement links TRBV18 to TRBJ1-2; D perhaps matches TRBD1 (5 bases). This CDR3 has 16 amino acids. The V end lost 3 bases, the J end lost 1 base, and 15 bases lay between the germline ends. Germline V gene sequence: CDR1 KGHSH, CDR2 LQKENI. CDR3 protein: CASSPQEGRVNYGYTF. The CDR3, as DNA: TGTGCCAGCTCACCGCAGGAGGGCAGGGTTAACTATGGCTACACCTTC.

J is TRBJ2-3 and V is TRBV7-9; 13 bases align to TRBD2. The CDR3 loop spans 16 amino acids. The V gene end was trimmed by 3 bases and the J gene end by 4 bases; junction bases not matched to a gene: 4. In germline, CDR1 is SEHNR, CDR2 FQNEAQ (reference sequence). CDR3 protein: CASSFGLAGVPDTQYF. CDR3 in DNA: TGTGCCAGCAGCTTCGGACTAGCGGGAGTTCCAGATACGCAGTATTTT.

This clone came up a few times. The genes are TRBV5-1 and TRBJ1-2; perhaps TRBD1 as D (5 bases). There are 14 residues in the CDR3. Looked up from germline, CDR1 is SGHRS and CDR2 is YFSETQ. Trimming stripped 0 bases from V and 6 bases from J, with 12 bases between. The CDR3 sequence is CASSLDQGLDGYTF. The CDR3 DNA is TGCGCCAGCAGCTTGGATCAGGGTTTGGATGGCTACACCTTC.

The chain couples TRBV19 to TRBJ2-7; no reliable D call. The CDR3 has 14 amino acids. The germline V gene has CDR1 LNHDA and CDR2 SQIVND (reference sequence). V was pared by 3 bases and J by 4 bases, with 13 bases between. CDR3 coding DNA: TGTGCCAGTAGTATCGCCCTCGGCGGATACGAGCAGTACTTC. It is translated as CASSIALGGYEQYF.

The chain joins TRBV30 to TRBJ2-5, with 10 bases fitting TRBD2. The germline CDR1 and CDR2 sequences are GTSNPN and SVGIG (reference sequence). This CDR3 comprises 17 residues. Trimming removed 0 bases from V and 1 base from J; junction bases left unmatched: 8. The CDR3 protein is CAWSVGLLAGFQETQYF. As DNA, the CDR3 is TGTGCCTGGAGTGTAGGTTTACTAGCGGGATTCCAAGAGACCCAGTACTTC.

The chain recombines TRBV5-4 with TRBJ2-5; no definite D call. Trimming took off 1 base at V and 5 bases at J, with 9 bases between the two ends. This CDR3 region has 13 residues. Looked up from germline, CDR1 is SGHNT and CDR2 is YYREEE (reference sequence). CDR3 nucleotides: TGTGCCAGCAGCTTGCCAGCGAGGGAGACCCAGTACTTC. This encodes CASSLPARETQYF.

CDR3 nucleotide sequence: TGTGCCAGCGGCGGGGCCTACAATGAGCAGTTCTTC. This codes for CASGGAYNEQFF. The chain carries TRBV28 and TRBJ2-1; TRBD2 is a possible D gene (6 bases). CDR3 size: 12 residues. Trimming left V 8 bases short and J 2 bases short, with 7 bases between. Germline loops: CDR1 MDHEN, CDR2 SYDVKM.

In nucleotides, the CDR3 is TGTGCCAGCAATAGTCCTGGAAACACCATATATTTT. It yields the protein CASNSPGNTIYF. This chain uses TRBV2 with TRBJ1-3, with D uncertain. Trimming stripped 7 bases from V and 2 bases from J, with 6 bases between. Germline loops: CDR1 SNHLY, CDR2 FYNNEI. The CDR3 length is 12 residues.

This chain uses TRBV6-6 with TRBJ2-5; 9 bases match TRBD1. The better agreement between TRBJ2-7 and the DNA end casts doubt on the J call. The CDR3 has 14 amino acids. CDR1 is MNHNY, CDR2 SVGAGI, per germline (reference sequence). CDR3 sequence reads: CASSYSGQGDEQYF. The CDR3 DNA reads as TGTGCCAGCAGTTACTCGGGACAGGGAGACGAGCAGTACTTC.

V gene TRBV11-2 combines with J gene TRBJ2-5; possible D gene TRBD2, 6 bases. CDR3 length: 16 amino acids. Germline V lookup: CDR1 SGHAT, CDR2 FQNNGV. V lost 1 base and J 5 bases, leaving 17 bases between the germline ends. CDR3 sequence (DNA): TGTGCCAGCAGCTTAGGAGGACTACCTTTTCGGGAGACCCAGTACTTC. This codes for CASSLGGLPFRETQYF.

The chain has TRBV18 and TRBJ2-1; 8 bases line up with TRBD1. The CDR3 has 14 residues. From germline, CDR1 is KGHSH and CDR2 LQKENI. Unmatched junction bases numbered 6, after V lost 6 bases and J lost 5 bases. CDR3 residues: CASSRTGSNNEQFF. The CDR3, as DNA: TGTGCCAGCTCGCGGACAGGGTCCAACAATGAGCAGTTCTTC.

This rearrangement joins TRBV29-1 to TRBJ2-1, with D possibly being TRBD1 (6 bases). Germline V lookup: CDR1 SQVTM, CDR2 ANQGSEA. This CDR3 spans 13 amino acids. V lost 6 bases, J lost 1 base, and 10 bases lay in between. The CDR3 DNA reads as TGCAGCGTAGCAGGGGTGTCCTACAATGAGCAGTTCTTC. The encoded protein is CSVAGVSYNEQFF.

This clone was observed a handful of times. The chain links TRBV27 to TRBJ2-5; 7 nucleotides align to TRBD1. V was pared by 6 bases and J by 4 bases, with 8 bases of the junction left unmatched. The CDR3 consists of 14 residues. Germline values: CDR1 MNHEY, CDR2 SMNVEV (reference sequence). The CDR3: CASSLQGVGETQYF. CDR3 nucleotide sequence: TGTGCCAGCAGCCTCCAGGGGGTCGGAGAGACCCAGTACTTC.

The genes are TRBV9 and TRBJ2-1; 7 nucleotides agree with TRBD2. CDR1 is SGDLS, CDR2 YYNGEE, per germline. With V trimmed by 0 bases and J by 5 bases, 17 bases remained unmatched. The CDR3 runs 19 residues. The chain's CDR3 is CASSVADWRERGWDNEQFF. As DNA, the CDR3 is TGTGCCAGCAGCGTAGCTGATTGGCGGGAGAGGGGTTGGGACAATGAGCAGTTCTTC. Full variable domain (rest looked up from reference TRBV9 and TRBJ2-1): DSGVTQTPKHLITATGQRVTLRCSPRSGDLSVYWYQQSLDQGLQFLIQYYNGEERAKGNILERFSAQQFPDLHSELNLSSLELGDSALYFCASSVADWRERGWDNEQFFGPGTRLTVL.

The rearrangement links TRBV7-9 to TRBJ2-7; D gene unclear. The V gene lost 1 base and the J gene lost 5 bases, with 12 bases spanning the gap. The germline gives CDR1 SEHNR, CDR2 FQNEAQ (reference sequence). The CDR3 has 14 amino acids. CDR3 DNA sequence: TGTGCCAGCAGCTTAGAGGTGGGCGCCCACGAGCAGTACTTC. Amino acid sequence: CASSLEVGAHEQYF.

The rearrangement uses TRBV18 and TRBJ1-2; 7 bases are shared with TRBD1. The CDR3 totals 13 residues. Looked up from germline, CDR1 is KGHSH and CDR2 is LQKENI. With 6 bases clipped from V and 4 bases from J, the junction kept 5 bases outside the gene matches. CDR3 in DNA: TGTGCCAGCTCGGACACAGGGGTCTATGGCTACACCTTC. It is translated as CASSDTGVYGYTF.

The chain carries TRBV28 and TRBJ1-1; D is possibly TRBD1 (5 bases). With 6 bases removed from V and 0 bases from J, the gap between germline ends came to 8 bases. Germline CDR1 MDHEN, CDR2 SYDVKM. This CDR3 is built from 13 residues. The CDR3 DNA follows: TGTGCCAGCAGGAGACAGTTGAACACTGAAGCTTTCTTT. This translates into CASRRQLNTEAFF.

The chain links TRBV5-5 to TRBJ2-7; no clear D. CDR1 and CDR2 (germline): SGHKS, YYEKEE (reference sequence). This CDR3 is built from 14 residues. Trimming shortened V by 4 bases and J by 0 bases, and 11 bases separated the two germline ends. The CDR3 loop is CASSARGPSYEQYF. In nucleotides, the CDR3 is TGTGCCAGCAGCGCTAGAGGTCCCTCCTACGAGCAGTACTTC.

On this clone: The sample has other DNA sequences that encode this CDR3 too. The CDR3 sequence: CASSLRQGNTEAFF. The CDR3 nucleotides are TGTGCCAGCTCACTGCGACAGGGGAACACTGAAGCTTTCTTT. The J gene is TRBJ1-1, the V gene TRBV18; 7 bases are shared with TRBD1. CDR1 KGHSH and CDR2 LQKENI come from the germline V gene. V lost 4 bases and J lost 1; bases outside the gene matches: 3. The length of the CDR3 is 14 residues.

The rearrangement uses TRBV30 and TRBJ1-2; no reliable D call. The V and J ends lost 0 bases and 5 bases respectively, with 10 bases between them. This CDR3 comprises 13 residues. Germline CDR1 is GTSNPN and CDR2 is SVGIG (reference sequence). Here the CDR3 reads CAWSVRVLYGYTF. The DNA of the CDR3 is TGTGCCTGGAGTGTACGGGTCCTATATGGCTACACCTTC.